The 14 T cell receptor beta chains given below trace back to one sample, sequenced in a study of cytomegalovirus exposure and HLA in healthy donors. The primer mix had 60 Vbeta and 13 Jbeta primers. The data were produced by immunoSEQ multiplex PCR, yet TCRdb's version contains in-frame clones alone and is incomplete. This repertoire shows 160,000 or so clones, around 80% found once; its top ten account for around 1%. Sequenced material: PBMCs. The receptors stem from a woman aged 40-49 years in good health and CMV-seronegative.

This chain uses TRBV18 with TRBJ2-2; D may be TRBD2 (6 bases). In germline, CDR1 is KGHSH, CDR2 LQKENI. Trimming took off 3 bases at V and 5 bases at J, with 19 bases between the two ends. The CDR3 sequence is 17 residues long. The CDR3 loop is CASSPYEAGRDTGELFF. In nucleotides, the CDR3 is TGTGCCAGCTCACCGTACGAGGCGGGACGCGATACCGGGGAGCTGTTTTTT.

V and J are TRBV6-1 and TRBJ1-1; D may be TRBD1 (6 bases). With 6 bases removed from V and 5 bases from J, the gap between germline ends came to 16 bases. The CDR3 runs 14 residues. Germline V gene lookup returns CDR1 MNHNS and CDR2 SASEGT. In DNA, the CDR3 is TGTGCCAGCAGACCCCGTACAGGGTGGACTGAAGCTTTCTTT. This translates into CASRPRTGWTEAFF.

V and J are TRBV6-1 and TRBJ2-1, with 13 bases fitting TRBD2. The CDR3 runs 19 residues. J gave up 0 bases and V 4 bases, and 9 bases lay outside the gene matches. CDR1 MNHNS and CDR2 SASEGT come from the germline V gene. The CDR3, as DNA: TGTGCCAGCAGTGGTGGACTAGCGGGAGAGCTTCTCTCCTACAATGAGCAGTTCTTC. The encoded protein is CASSGGLAGELLSYNEQFF.

The V and J genes are TRBV6-1 and TRBJ1-2; 9 bases fit TRBD1. The CDR3 has 15 amino acids. V gave up 3 bases and J gave up 2 bases; unmatched junction bases: 4. Germline values: CDR1 MNHNS, CDR2 SASEGT. The CDR3 is CASSDGGTGNYGYTF. In nucleotides, the CDR3 is TGTGCCAGCAGTGACGGAGGGACAGGGAACTATGGCTACACCTTC.

In its sample, this clone was seen a few times. J is TRBJ2-6 and V is TRBV4-1; 8 bases are a match to TRBD2. The CDR3 consists of 18 residues. V shed 0 bases, J shed 1 base, and the junction held 5 bases outside the gene matches. CDR1 is MGHRA and CDR2 is YSYEKL in the germline V gene. The chain's CDR3 is CASSQEGSGKSGANVLTF. DNA of the CDR3: TGCGCCAGCAGCCAAGAGGGTAGCGGGAAATCTGGGGCCAACGTCCTGACTTTC.

V usage is TRBV6-1 and J usage is TRBJ1-1, with D hard to call. CDR1 MNHNS and CDR2 SASEGT come from the germline V gene. With 6 bases removed from V and 9 bases from J, the gap between germline ends came to 20 bases. The CDR3 is 14 residues long. The CDR3 DNA is TGTGCCAGCAGAACGGAAGAGAGGGTGGGGAAAGCTTTCTTT. It is translated as CASRTEERVGKAFF.

The chain couples TRBV9 to TRBJ2-7, with 7 nucleotides matching TRBD1. The CDR3 spans 15 residues. After removal of 4 bases from V and 3 bases from J, the junction contained 10 bases not matched to a gene. Germline CDR1 SGDLS, CDR2 YYNGEE. The CDR3 loop reads CASSTGDRVDYEQYF. In DNA, the CDR3 is TGTGCCAGCAGCACCGGAGACAGGGTAGACTACGAGCAGTACTTC.

This clone appeared once. The chain combines TRBV19 with TRBJ1-1; 9 bases are a match to TRBD1. The CDR3 contains 14 residues. Germline CDR1 LNHDA, CDR2 SQIVND (reference sequence). With 7 bases clipped from V and 1 base from J, the junction kept 4 bases outside the gene matches. Here the CDR3 reads CASTRTGANTEAFF. The DNA of the CDR3 is TGTGCCAGTACCCGGACAGGGGCGAACACTGAAGCTTTCTTT. Based on the CDR3 plus reference TRBV19 and TRBJ1-1, the full variable domain is DGGITQSPKYLFRKEGQNVTLSCEQNLNHDAMYWYRQDPGQGLRLIYYSQIVNDFQKGDIAEGYSVSREKKESFPLTVTSAQKNPTAFYLCASTRTGANTEAFFGQGTRLTVV.

This clone has a handful of counts. V gene TRBV21-1 combines with J gene TRBJ1-1; the listed D gene, TRBD1, was not tested against the DNA. TRBV21-1 is labeled a pseudogene. This CDR3 region has 13 residues. CDR3 sequence: CATPLQGNTEAFF. The CDR3 DNA reads as TGTGCCACCCCCCTACAGGGGAACACTGAAGCTTTCTTT.

This clone has more than one count but fewer than ten. This chain links TRBV7-6 with TRBJ2-2; D possibly corresponds to TRBD2 (5 bases). The V and J ends lost 5 bases and 1 base respectively, with 20 bases between them. CDR3 length: 18 residues. Germline values: CDR1 SGHVS, CDR2 FNYEAQ. DNA of the CDR3: TGTGCCAGCAGCCACGCACTCCGGACGGGAAAGAACACCGGGGAGCTGTTTTTT. This encodes CASSHALRTGKNTGELFF.

A few counts support this clone. As DNA, the CDR3 is TGTGCCAGTAAACGGCAGGGAAGTTTTACTGAAGCTTTCTTT. Translating gives CASKRQGSFTEAFF. The gene calls are TRBV19 and TRBJ1-1; D might be TRBD1 (5 bases). Trimming left V 7 bases short and J 5 bases short, with 17 bases between. From germline, CDR1 is LNHDA and CDR2 SQIVND (reference sequence). CDR3 length: 14 residues.

The CDR3 nucleotides are TGTGCCAGCAGCTTAGAGGGGCTAGCGGGGTCTCACAATGAGCAGTTCTTC. Protein sequence: CASSLEGLAGSHNEQFF. The chain combines TRBV7-9 with TRBJ2-1; 9 bases map to TRBD2. CDR1 and CDR2 from the germline V gene are SEHNR and FQNEAQ (reference sequence). J lost 5 bases, V lost 1 base, and 9 bases had no gene match. The length of the CDR3 is 17 residues. Full variable domain (rest looked up from reference TRBV7-9 and TRBJ2-1): DTGVSQNPRHKITKRGQNVTFRCDPISEHNRLYWYRQTLGQGPEFLTYFQNEAQLEKSRLLSDRFSAERPKGSFSTLEIQRTEQGDSAMYLCASSLEGLAGSHNEQFFGPGTRLTVL.

The chain recombines TRBV2 with TRBJ2-2; D might be TRBD2 (6 bases). The CDR3 contains 14 residues. Looked up from germline, CDR1 is SNHLY and CDR2 is FYNNEI. V lost 11 bases and J 5 bases, leaving 18 bases between the germline ends. This CDR3 reads CAATGRDGTGELFF. The CDR3 DNA reads as TGTGCCGCCACGGGGCGGGACGGAACCGGGGAGCTGTTTTTT.

This rearrangement joins TRBV6-6 to TRBJ2-7; TRBD2 matches at 10 bases. Germline V gene data show CDR1 as MNHNY and CDR2 as SVGAGI (reference sequence). The length of the CDR3 is 16 residues. The trim removed 4 bases at V and 0 bases at J, leaving 6 bases unmatched. Written as DNA, the CDR3 is TGTGCCAGCAGTTCTTCAGCGGGAGGGATCTCCTACGAGCAGTACTTC. It encodes CASSSSAGGISYEQYF.